The 22 T cell receptor beta chains reported below all come from one sample, sequenced in a study of regulatory T cells in long-lasting Graves disease (dated by TCRdb to the early 2020s). Receptor libraries were prepared by multiplex PCR. The listed sequencing device is Illumina HiSeq 4000. To build TCR beta libraries, CDR3 regions were amplified by Arm-PCR using iRepertoire HTBI primers. TCRdb itself trimmed the public reads at Q25 with fastp, ran MiXCR and retained productive beta chains. When rows share a CDR3 protein, they turn into one entry using the most common DNA and genes. The sample table shows some 450,000 distinct CDR3 sequences, and roughly a quarter are seen once. The top ten clonotypes cover about a quarter of the sample. Per the publication, the time point label means: persistent/refractory GD, antithyroid drugs over 5 years with positive TRAb. RNA was extracted from PBMCs in TRIzol for both TCR sequencing and RNA sequencing.

The sequences come from peripheral blood mononuclear cells (PBMCs), collected when the disease was refractory, from a patient treated with antithyroid drugs. The source of these receptors is a female donor with Graves disease.

In its sample, this clonotype was seen many times. The rearrangement links TRBV12-3 or TRBV12-4 to TRBJ2-7; 7 nucleotides match TRBD1. V shed 3 bases, J shed 2 bases, and the junction held 1 base outside the gene matches. This CDR3 has 13 residues. CDR3: CASSLGQPYEQYF. The CDR3 coding sequence is TGTGCCAGCAGTTTGGGACAGCCCTACGAGCAGTACTTC.

This clonotype appeared a few times. At one of its ends the junction is not consistent with the germline gene, which may arise from a read error. The chain uses TRBV7-8 and TRBJ1-1; D call uncertain. The CDR3 loop spans 13 amino acids. Germline CDR1 and CDR2: SGHVS and FQNEAQ. The CDR3 DNA sequence: TGTGCCAGCAGCTTTGGGGTTAACACTGAAGCTCTCTTT. Protein sequence: CASSFGVNTEALF.

This clonotype appeared a few times. The chain recombines TRBV25-1 with TRBJ2-4, with D possibly being TRBD2 (5 bases). Per germline, CDR1 MGHDK and CDR2 SYGVNS. The CDR3 totals 14 residues. V lost 4 bases and J 2 bases, leaving 9 bases between the germline ends. The CDR3 DNA sequence: TGTGCCAGCAGTGGGCGAGGGACCAAAAACATTCAGTACTTC. Encoded protein: CASSGRGTKNIQYF. The full variable domain, in which reference TRBV25-1 and TRBJ2-4 provide the parts outside the CDR3, is EADIYQTPRYLVIGTGKKITLECSQTMGHDKMYWYQQDPGMELHLIHYSYGVNSTEKGDLSSESTVSRIRTEHFPLTLESARPSHTSQYLCASSGRGTKNIQYFGAGTRLSVL.

In DNA, the CDR3 is TGTGCCAGTAGGCCGAGAGGGGTGGAGACCCAGTACTTC. This translates into CASRPRGVETQYF. The chain uses TRBV19 and TRBJ2-5; D is tentatively TRBD1 or TRBD2 (5 bases each). The CDR3 consists of 13 residues. Trimming removed 6 bases from V and 5 bases from J, with 13 bases in between. Germline V gives CDR1 LNHDA, CDR2 SQIVND (reference sequence).

Many counts were recorded for this clonotype. The chain has TRBV2 and TRBJ2-7; TRBD1 matches 8 bases. Trimming took 7 bases from V and 3 from J; bases not matched to a gene: 5. The CDR3 extends over 13 amino acids. The germline V gene has CDR1 SNHLY and CDR2 FYNNEI. CDR3: CASNRDRFYEQYF. The DNA of the CDR3 is TGTGCCAGCAACCGGGACAGGTTCTACGAGCAGTACTTC.

This clonotype has at least ten counts. This chain connects TRBV28 to TRBJ1-1, with unresolved D. V lost 3 bases, J lost 1 base, and 9 bases lay in between. Germline-derived CDR1 and CDR2 are MDHEN and SYDVKM. The CDR3 consists of 14 residues. CDR3 nucleotide sequence: TGTGCCAGCAGTTTGACCAGGCCGAACACTGAAGCTTTCTTT. This sequence encodes CASSLTRPNTEAFF.

This clonotype showed up many times. It is likely a read error, because the conserved phenylalanine at the end of the CDR3 is missing. The J gene is TRBJ1-1, the V gene TRBV28, with 9 positions matching TRBD1. The V and J ends lost 5 bases and 6 bases, in that order; junction bases with no gene match: 7. From germline, CDR1 is MDHEN and CDR2 SYDVKM. The CDR3 contains 14 residues. The CDR3 DNA is TGTGCCAGCAGTCGGACAGGGGCGAGGTCTGAAGCTTTCTCT. It specifies CASSRTGARSEAFS.

There are a few counts of this clonotype. The V call is TRBV20-1, the J call TRBJ2-7; D may correspond to TRBD1 or TRBD2 (5 bases each). The CDR3 has 14 residues. CDR1 is DFQATT, CDR2 SNEGSKA, per germline (reference sequence). V dropped 4 bases and J dropped 2 bases, with 15 bases sitting between them. The CDR3 loop is CSATRGVLTYEQYF. CDR3 nucleotide sequence: TGCAGTGCTACTAGAGGGGTCTTAACCTACGAGCAGTACTTC.

The rearrangement links TRBV27 to TRBJ2-7; D is undetermined. In germline, CDR1 is MNHEY, CDR2 SMNVEV (reference sequence). This CDR3 region has 14 residues. Trimming took off 4 bases at V and 2 bases at J, with 12 bases between the two ends. The CDR3 DNA is TGTGCCAGCAGTTCCCTGGGCTATCCCTACGAGCAGTACTTC. It encodes CASSSLGYPYEQYF.

This clonotype has just a few counts. J is TRBJ1-1 and V is TRBV3-1; D is unresolved. The germline CDR1 and CDR2 sequences are LGHDT and YNNKEL (reference sequence). Trimming shortened V by 1 base and J by 7 bases, and 4 bases separated the two germline ends. The CDR3 sequence is 11 residues long. In DNA form, the CDR3 reads TGTGCCAGCAGCCAAGCGGATGAAGCTTTCTTT. Encoded protein: CASSQADEAFF.

This clonotype was seen only a few times. The chain uses TRBV20-1 and TRBJ1-5; TRBD1 aligns across 7 bases. The V segment lost 6 bases and the J segment 1 base; nucleotides outside the gene matches: 9. CDR3 length: 15 amino acids. Germline V gives CDR1 DFQATT, CDR2 SNEGSKA (reference sequence). CDR3 protein: CSAAGRGISNQPQHF. The CDR3 nucleotides read TGCAGTGCCGCCGGCAGGGGGATCAGCAATCAGCCCCAGCATTTT.

This clonotype was detected ten times or more. The V gene is TRBV28, the J gene TRBJ2-7, with D perhaps matching TRBD1 or TRBD2 (5 bases each). Germline CDR1 and CDR2: MDHEN and SYDVKM. V lost 6 bases and J 2 bases, leaving 20 bases between the germline ends. The CDR3 has 16 residues. This chain's CDR3 is CASSPNPGGATYEQYF. CDR3 bases: TGTGCCAGCAGCCCAAACCCTGGGGGAGCGACCTACGAGCAGTACTTC.

Ten or more counts support this clonotype. V is TRBV28 and J is TRBJ1-2, with a tentative D call TRBD1 (6 bases). The V end lost 9 bases, the J end lost 5 bases, and 19 bases lay between the germline ends. Germline V gene sequence: CDR1 MDHEN, CDR2 SYDVKM. The CDR3 loop spans 14 amino acids. CDR3 sequence: CASKPPDSYYGYTF. In DNA form, the CDR3 reads TGTGCCAGTAAACCACCGGACAGCTATTATGGCTACACCTTC.

The count of this clonotype is one. This could be a read error, since a much larger clone is one nucleotide away. V usage is TRBV6-2 or TRBV6-3 and J usage is TRBJ1-1; 7 nucleotides agree with TRBD1. CDR3 length: 16 residues. The germline gives CDR1 MNHEY, CDR2 SVGEGT. CDR3 DNA: TGTGCCAGCAGTCCTGAACGGGACAGCTTGAACACTGACGCTTTCTTT. This gives the protein CASSPERDSLNTDAFF.

The chain is built from TRBV20-1 and TRBJ2-2; D not resolved. Germline values: CDR1 DFQATT, CDR2 SNEGSKA (reference sequence). The V gene lost 7 bases and the J gene lost 9 bases, with 18 bases spanning the gap. The CDR3 length is 13 residues. CDR3 sequence: CSVGSGDHRELFF. The CDR3 nucleotides are TGCAGTGTAGGCTCTGGTGACCACCGGGAGCTGTTTTTT.

V and J are TRBV20-1 and TRBJ1-6, with TRBD1 matching 7 bases. The germline V gene encodes CDR1 DFQATT and CDR2 SNEGSKA (reference sequence). This CDR3 contains 14 residues. Losses at the gene ends were 3 bases for V and 4 bases for J; bases not matched to a gene: 3. The CDR3 DNA follows: TGCAGTGCTAGCGGGGACAGTTATAATTCACCCCTCCACTTT. Residues: CSASGDSYNSPLHF.

The rearrangement uses TRBV6-2 or TRBV6-3 and TRBJ1-2; the D is unclear. V was trimmed by 7 bases and J by 4 bases, leaving 19 bases between them. Per the germline V gene, CDR1 is MNHEY and CDR2 is SVGEGT. The CDR3 has 15 amino acids. CDR3 region: CASNSAAYPLYGYTF. The CDR3 nucleotides are TGTGCCAGCAATTCGGCGGCCTACCCCCTCTATGGCTACACCTTC.

Concerning this clonotype: A single base separates this from a much larger clone, so it may be a read error. The CDR3 loop reads CTSSGLGGYQPQHF. The CDR3 DNA reads as TGTACCAGCAGTGGCTTAGGGGGGTATCAGCCCCAGCATTTT. V usage is TRBV2 and J usage is TRBJ1-5, with D perhaps TRBD1 (6 bases). Per germline, CDR1 SNHLY and CDR2 FYNNEI. The CDR3 is 14 amino acids.

Only a few counts were recorded for this clonotype. V usage is TRBV27 and J usage is TRBJ2-7; the match to TRBD2 covers 7 bases. The CDR3 is 18 amino acids. The V segment lost 0 bases and the J segment 3 bases; nucleotides outside the gene matches: 14. The germline gives CDR1 MNHEY, CDR2 SMNVEV (reference sequence). The CDR3 loop is CASSLSGSGLVLGYEQYF. The CDR3 nucleotides are TGTGCCAGCAGTTTATCGGGTAGCGGGCTAGTTTTGGGCTACGAGCAGTACTTC.

The gene calls are TRBV20-1 and TRBJ2-7; 10 bases align to TRBD2. V dropped 2 bases and J dropped 4; count of bases not matched to a gene: 11. CDR3 length: 16 residues. Per germline, CDR1 DFQATT and CDR2 SNEGSKA (reference sequence). This CDR3 reads CSARRNGASGRYEQYF. The DNA for the CDR3 is TGCAGTGCTAGACGGAACGGGGCTAGCGGGAGATACGAGCAGTACTTC.

The rearrangement links TRBV20-1 to TRBJ1-6, with D perhaps TRBD1 (6 bases). Germline V CDR1 and CDR2: DFQATT, SNEGSKA (reference sequence). The length of the CDR3 is 13 residues. The V gene lost 3 bases and the J gene lost 9 bases, with 12 bases spanning the gap. DNA for the CDR3: TGCAGTGCTAGTGGGCAGGGGAGTTCACCCCTCCACTTT. It encodes CSASGQGSSPLHF.

The chain carries TRBV30 and TRBJ1-5, with D uncertain. Germline-derived CDR1 and CDR2 are GTSNPN and SVGIG (reference sequence). V lost 0 bases to trimming and J lost 2 bases, with 8 bases between them. This CDR3 region has 14 residues. The CDR3 nucleotides read TGTGCCTGGAGTGTAGGCGGAGGCAATCAGCCCCAGCATTTT. This sequence encodes CAWSVGGGNQPQHF.